This entry describes one TCR beta chain. Its target is unknown. Unmatched junction bases numbered 6, after V lost 3 bases and J lost 3 bases. The CDR3 is made up of 15 amino acids. CDR1 SEHNR and CDR2 FQNEAQ come from the germline V gene (reference sequence). The data were taken from a study of T cells in Graves' hyperthyroidism and ophthalmopathy. In the study overall: Peripheral blood specimens were obtained at initial diagnosis, prior to any treatment. Study-wide results and caveats: Peripheral blood also featured most of the thyroid clonotypes expanded above 0.001.

TCR beta CDR3 sequences were amplified from RNA transcripts. HTBI primers drove first-round RT-PCR of the TCR CDR3. TCRdb re-called the multiplex PCR reads with MiXCR, one entry per CDR3 protein. Seen here are around 720,000 distinct CDR3 sequences, 30% to 40% observed once, and the top ten hold approximately 31%. The source of this sequence is a middle-aged woman with Graves' hyperthyroidism. The specimen sequenced was blood. The chain uses TRBV7-9 and TRBJ2-7, with 9 bases that match TRBD1. CDR3 nucleotide sequence: TGTGCCAGCAGCTTCTTACAGGGGGCCGACTACGAGCAGTACTTC. It is translated as CASSFLQGADYEQYF.